The sequence of this T cell receptor beta chain was determined in a study of control samples from healthy donors and cancer patients. Method: immunoSEQ multiplex PCR; TCRdb's copy keeps in-frame clones and lacks some. The sample holds 140,000 to 150,000 clones, under 90% seen once. CDR1 is LGHNT, CDR2 FRNRAP, per germline. The V gene lost 6 bases and the J gene lost 4 bases, with 7 bases spanning the gap. The CDR3 is 12 amino acids. V gene TRBV12-5 combines with J gene TRBJ2-4; no clear D. The receptor's source is a man under 40 in good health. The source material was blood. The chain's CDR3 is CASGGPKNIQYF. The CDR3, as DNA: TGTGCTAGTGGGGGTCCAAAAAACATTCAGTACTTC.